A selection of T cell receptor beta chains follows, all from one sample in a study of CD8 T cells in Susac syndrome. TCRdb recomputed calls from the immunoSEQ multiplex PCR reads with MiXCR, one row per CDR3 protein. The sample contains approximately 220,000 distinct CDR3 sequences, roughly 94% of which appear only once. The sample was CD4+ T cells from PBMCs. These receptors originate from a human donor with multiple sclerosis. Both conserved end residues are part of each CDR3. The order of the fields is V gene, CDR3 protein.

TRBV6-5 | CASSENRVNTEAFF
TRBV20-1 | CSARPPDGNTEAFF
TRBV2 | CASSTSGSYGYTF
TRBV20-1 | CSARRRSQDNEQFF
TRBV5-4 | CASSLRTLYGYTF
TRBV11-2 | CASTPTSGGAETQYF
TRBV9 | CASSVGPAGGSSYNEQFF
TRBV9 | CASSVAPSGGALETQYF
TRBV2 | CASSNNEQFF
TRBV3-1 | CASASGGAKQFF
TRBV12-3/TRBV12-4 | CASSFLGDDGEQYF
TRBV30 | CAWSVGEETQYF
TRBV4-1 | CASSSSISPNYGYTF
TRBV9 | CASSVRTGALSGNTIYF
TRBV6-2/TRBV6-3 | CASSRTGAVNTEAFF
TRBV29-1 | CSVVTGGTEAFF
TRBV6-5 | CASSVGRPGHGYTF
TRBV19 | CAAGQNYGYTF
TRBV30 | CAWSRGREQYF
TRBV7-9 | CASGLQGGDTEAFF
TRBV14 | CASTQGVEQPQHF
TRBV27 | CASSLGNTGELFF
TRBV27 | CASSFPGQEKAFF
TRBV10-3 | CAISEFGGLTQYF
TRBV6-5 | CASRSPGQVYGYTF
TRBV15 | CATSWDSRMNTEAFF
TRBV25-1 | CASSQGMSGELFF
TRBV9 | CASSVAGNQPQHF
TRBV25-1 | CATSTTGGPETQYF
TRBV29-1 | CSSPGTSGGQETQYF
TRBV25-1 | CASSEFSPDNSPLHF
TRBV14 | CASSQAGFNTEAFF
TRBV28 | CASLPGGPSYEQYF
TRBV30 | CAWGDRNSYEQYF
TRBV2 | CASNGQGRTDTQYF
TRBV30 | CAWSVLGVGQPQHF
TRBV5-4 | CASMRDNSKETQYF
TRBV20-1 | CSATRSLNTEAFF
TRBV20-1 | CSARDTGGRTYNEQFF
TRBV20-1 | CSASEGGAELEDTQYF
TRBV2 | CASKRDRGHGEQYF
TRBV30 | CAWVPVEGHTEAFF
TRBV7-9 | CASSLDWTGELFF
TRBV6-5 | CASSPDRGNGYGYTF
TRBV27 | CASTLSAQLYGYTF